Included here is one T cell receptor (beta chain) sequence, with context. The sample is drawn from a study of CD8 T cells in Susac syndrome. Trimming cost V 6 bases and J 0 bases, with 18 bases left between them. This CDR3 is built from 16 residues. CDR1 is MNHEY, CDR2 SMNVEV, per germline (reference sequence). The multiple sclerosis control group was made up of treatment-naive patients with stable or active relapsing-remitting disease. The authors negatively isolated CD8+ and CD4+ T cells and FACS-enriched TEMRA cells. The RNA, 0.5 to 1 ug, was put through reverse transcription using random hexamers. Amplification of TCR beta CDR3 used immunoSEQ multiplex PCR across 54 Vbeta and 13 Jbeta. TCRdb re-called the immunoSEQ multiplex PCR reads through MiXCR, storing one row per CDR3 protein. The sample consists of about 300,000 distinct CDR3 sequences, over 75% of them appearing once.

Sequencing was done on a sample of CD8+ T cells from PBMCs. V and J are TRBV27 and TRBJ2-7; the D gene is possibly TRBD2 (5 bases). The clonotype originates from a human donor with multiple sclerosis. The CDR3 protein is CASSFDRGQSSYEQYF. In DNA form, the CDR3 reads TGTGCCAGCAGCTTTGACCGAGGGCAAAGCTCCTACGAGCAGTACTTC.